These 10 T cell receptor beta chains share one sample of origin, sequenced in a study of T cells after yellow fever vaccination. MiXCR, applied by TCRdb to the 5' RACE reads, yields one record per CDR3 protein. The sample shows about 630,000 distinct CDR3 sequences, 9% to 15% of them seen only once. Source: PBMCs, taken on the day of the yellow fever booster vaccination. The receptors here all came from a young man who received the YFV17D yellow fever vaccine.

The chain has TRBV19 and TRBJ2-4, with D possibly matching TRBD2 (5 bases). Trimming took 9 bases from V and 8 from J, leaving 8 bases between them. The germline V gene has CDR1 LNHDA and CDR2 SQIVND (reference sequence). CDR3 size: 10 residues. For the CDR3, the DNA is TGTGCCAGCACCGGGGACATTCAGTACTTC. It codes for CASTGDIQYF.

This clonotype was counted a few times. The chain combines TRBV19 with TRBJ2-1; 14 bases are shared with TRBD2. Looked up from germline, CDR1 is LNHDA and CDR2 is SQIVND (reference sequence). CDR3 length equals 16 residues. J lost 9 bases, V lost 9 bases, and 13 bases had no gene match. The CDR3: CASGTSGSRIFSEQFF. The CDR3 nucleotides are TGTGCCAGCGGGACTAGCGGGAGTAGGATTTTCTCTGAGCAGTTCTTC.

This chain joins TRBV11-2 and TRBJ2-1; 7 bases map to TRBD2. Trimming removed 0 bases from V and 3 bases from J; junction bases left unmatched: 2. Germline V gene sequence: CDR1 SGHAT, CDR2 FQNNGV. The CDR3 covers 15 residues. The CDR3 spells CASSLEAGNYNEQFF. DNA for the CDR3: TGTGCCAGCAGCTTAGAAGCGGGGAACTACAATGAGCAGTTCTTC.

This clonotype was seen a few times. The rearrangement uses TRBV4-3 and TRBJ1-4; D possibly corresponds to TRBD1 (5 bases). The V end lost 0 bases, the J end lost 11 bases, and 7 bases lay between the germline ends. The V gene's germline CDR1 is LGHNA and CDR2 YSLEER. The CDR3 has 12 amino acids. DNA of the CDR3: TGCGCCAGCAGCCAAGAGGGGGGGAAACTGTTTTTT. Residues: CASSQEGGKLFF.

The genes are TRBV20-1 and TRBJ2-2, with TRBD2 matching over 8 bases. In germline, CDR1 is DFQATT, CDR2 SNEGSKA (reference sequence). The CDR3 extends over 16 amino acids. Trimming removed 0 bases from V and 7 bases from J; junction bases left unmatched: 10. Here the CDR3 reads CSARDGKRERLGELFF. In nucleotides, the CDR3 is TGCAGTGCTAGAGATGGGAAGCGGGAGAGGCTCGGGGAGCTGTTTTTT.

By share, this clonotype counts as medium-sized. The V and J genes are TRBV5-1 and TRBJ2-2, with TRBD2 matching over 9 bases. The length of the CDR3 is 18 residues. V gave up 4 bases and J gave up 3 bases; unmatched junction bases: 13. Per the germline V gene, CDR1 is SGHRS and CDR2 is YFSETQ. The CDR3 coding sequence is TGCGCCAGCAGCCTAACCAGGCCGGGACTAGCAGACACCGGGGAGCTGTTTTTT. It specifies CASSLTRPGLADTGELFF.

This clonotype was counted at least ten times. The genes are TRBV12-3 or TRBV12-4 and TRBJ2-1; 7 positions agree with TRBD2. Trimming took 3 bases from V and 6 from J; bases not matched to a gene: 8. The CDR3 covers 15 residues. In DNA, the CDR3 is TGTGCCAGCAGTTTCGGGCGGGAGATCGGCAATGAGCAGTTCTTC. Its translation is CASSFGREIGNEQFF.

This clonotype was counted a single time. This could be a read error, since a much larger clone is one nucleotide away. This CDR3 fails to terminate in the conserved phenylalanine or tryptophan, so it likely reflects a read error. The chain joins TRBV29-1 to TRBJ2-1; 9 bases are shared with TRBD1. Germline V gives CDR1 SQVTM, CDR2 ANQGSEA. CDR3 length: 15 amino acids. The J segment lost 8 bases and the V segment lost 6 bases, leaving 14 bases of the junction unmatched. CDR3 nucleotides: TGCAGCGTGAGGGGAGACAGGGGGATCTTCGATGAGCAGTTCCTC. It is translated as CSVRGDRGIFDEQFL.

The V call is TRBV10-3, the J call TRBJ1-1; D is unresolved. The CDR3 length is 13 residues. Germline V lookup: CDR1 ENHRY, CDR2 SYGVKD. The germline V and J ends were trimmed by 8 bases and 4 bases, with 14 bases remaining between them. This CDR3 reads CAIAATLSTEAFF. The CDR3 DNA sequence: TGTGCCATCGCTGCGACCCTGAGCACTGAAGCTTTCTTT.

This clonotype was detected only a few times. The chain couples TRBV20-1 to TRBJ2-1, with no clear D. V was clipped by 6 bases and J by 4 bases, with 10 bases between them. The germline V gene has CDR1 DFQATT and CDR2 SNEGSKA (reference sequence). The CDR3 extends over 12 amino acids. The CDR3 spells CSASRVYNEQFF. Here the CDR3 DNA reads TGCAGTGCAAGTAGGGTATACAATGAGCAGTTCTTC.